Below, 16 T cell receptor beta chains from the same sample are listed, as sequenced in a study of T-cell reconstitution after alpha-beta-depleted transplantation in children. Unique molecular identifiers were used in preparing the TCRbeta library. TCRdb re-called the PCR reads with MiXCR, one entry per CDR3 protein. The sample contains several thousand distinct CDR3 sequences, 16% of which appear only once. The source was PBMCs, mostly from graft donor cells, collected 60 days after TCRalphabeta/CD19-depleted stem cell transplant. The receptor source for this set is a male patient aged 5 to 17 who had a stem cell transplant for acute myeloid leukemia, so the T cells may come from the graft donor.

This clonotype was detected only a few times. This chain joins TRBV19 and TRBJ2-3; unclear D gene. The CDR3 sequence is 15 residues long. Germline V gene sequence: CDR1 LNHDA, CDR2 SQIVND (reference sequence). V lost 5 bases to trimming and J lost 3 bases, with 15 bases between them. CDR3 coding DNA: TGTGCCAGTAGTTCAACCTGGCTCGCGACAGATACGCAGTATTTT. Its translation: CASSSTWLATDTQYF.

This clonotype has just a few counts. The chain joins TRBV13 to TRBJ2-7; D may be TRBD1 (6 bases). V was trimmed by 5 bases and J by 3 bases, leaving 8 bases between them. Germline CDR1 PRHDT, CDR2 FYEKMQ (reference sequence). This CDR3 contains 12 residues. The CDR3: CASSGGNYEQYF. The CDR3 DNA reads TGTGCCAGCAGCGGGGGCAACTACGAGCAGTACTTC.

This clonotype was seen a handful of times. V and J are TRBV2 and TRBJ2-7; 11 bases match TRBD2. V was clipped by 7 bases and J by 2 bases; unmatched bases: 7. The CDR3 extends over 15 amino acids. Germline loops: CDR1 SNHLY, CDR2 FYNNEI. CDR3 in amino acids: CASTPGLAATYEQYF. CDR3 coding DNA: TGTGCCAGCACCCCGGGACTAGCGGCCACCTACGAGCAGTACTTC.

This clonotype is categorized as medium-sized. The chain has TRBV28 and TRBJ2-5, with 11 bases lining up with TRBD2. Germline assignment: CDR1 MDHEN and CDR2 SYDVKM. The CDR3 runs 17 residues. V was pared by 6 bases and J by 2 bases, with 11 bases of the junction left unmatched. In DNA form, the CDR3 reads TGTGCCAGCAGCCAAATATCTAGCGGGGGGATACAAGAGACCCAGTACTTC. Amino acids: CASSQISSGGIQETQYF.

The V call is TRBV30, the J call TRBJ2-5; D call uncertain. Trimming cost V 3 bases and J 5 bases, with 10 bases left between them. Germline V gives CDR1 GTSNPN, CDR2 SVGIG (reference sequence). The CDR3 spans 12 residues. The chain's CDR3 is CAWRELSETQYF. The CDR3 region has the DNA TGTGCCTGGAGAGAGCTCTCGGAGACCCAGTACTTC.

This chain joins TRBV3-1 and TRBJ2-1; no firm D call. The germline V gene encodes CDR1 LGHDT and CDR2 YNNKEL (reference sequence). The CDR3 is 16 residues long. Trimming stripped 8 bases from V and 8 bases from J, with 25 bases between. The CDR3 is CASFEGKQAPWDEQFF. The CDR3 region has the DNA TGTGCCAGCTTCGAAGGGAAGCAGGCTCCCTGGGATGAGCAGTTCTTC.

This rearrangement joins TRBV9 to TRBJ2-3, with D unresolved. The ends were cut back, 0 bases at V and 3 bases at J, with 2 bases in the middle. This CDR3 comprises 12 residues. CDR1 is SGDLS and CDR2 is YYNGEE in the germline V gene. The CDR3 DNA is TGTGCCAGCAGCGTAGTGACAGATACGCAGTATTTT. Translation gives CASSVVTDTQYF.

V usage is TRBV7-9 and J usage is TRBJ1-2, with TRBD1 as a possible D gene (5 bases). Per the germline V gene, CDR1 is SEHNR and CDR2 is FQNEAQ (reference sequence). The CDR3 consists of 14 residues. Trimming left V 4 bases short and J 7 bases short, with 16 bases between. The CDR3 DNA reads as TGTGCCAGCAGCTACGGACGGGGCCAGATTGGCTACACCTTC. Its protein product is CASSYGRGQIGYTF.

The V and J genes are TRBV18 and TRBJ2-7; D may be TRBD2 (6 bases). V was clipped by 0 bases and J by 2 bases, with 17 bases between them. The CDR3 contains 17 residues. Germline CDR1 reads KGHSH; CDR2 reads LQKENI. The CDR3 here is CASSPPWSSRDPYEQYF. The DNA of the CDR3 is TGTGCCAGCTCACCACCATGGTCCTCGCGGGACCCCTACGAGCAGTACTTC.

This clonotype is termed medium-sized (0.01 to 0.1%). CDR3 loop: CSVLREGYEQYF. The CDR3 nucleotides read TGCAGCGTTCTACGGGAGGGCTACGAGCAGTACTTC. This sequence joins TRBV29-1 and TRBJ2-7; the match to TRBD2 covers 8 bases. J was trimmed by 3 bases and V by 5 bases; bases with no gene match: 3. The germline CDR1 and CDR2 sequences are SQVTM and ANQGSEA. The CDR3 spans 12 residues.

This clonotype was counted once. V gene TRBV20-1 combines with J gene TRBJ2-3; TRBD2 agrees at 8 bases. The J call may be mistaken, given a closer DNA end match to TRBJ2-7. The CDR3 covers 14 residues. Germline CDR1 reads DFQATT; CDR2 reads SNEGSKA (reference sequence). The DNA for the CDR3 is TGCAGTGCCAGTAGGGGACTAGGTGGGGACGAGCAGTACTTC. It codes for CSASRGLGGDEQYF.

The chain joins TRBV6-2 or TRBV6-3 to TRBJ1-5; TRBD1 is a possible D gene (6 bases). Trimming removed 2 bases from V and 3 bases from J, with 14 bases in between. Germline V CDR1 and CDR2: MNHEY, SVGEGT. This CDR3 has 16 residues. CDR3 nucleotides: TGTGCCAGCAGTTACGATGGCCGGGGGCACAATCAGCCCCAGCATTTT. Translated: CASSYDGRGHNQPQHF.

By sample share, this clonotype is medium-sized. This chain links TRBV6-1 with TRBJ2-1; 16 bases are a match to TRBD2. Germline CDR1 reads MNHNS; CDR2 reads SASEGT. The CDR3 is 14 amino acids. The J segment lost 10 bases and the V segment lost 6 bases, leaving 3 bases of the junction unmatched. CDR3 in DNA: TGTGCCAGCAGCCGGGGACTAGCGGGGGGGGAGCAGTTCTTC. Its translation is CASSRGLAGGEQFF.

V and J are TRBV28 and TRBJ2-1; D is unclear. Trimming left V 3 bases short and J 8 bases short, with 11 bases between. CDR1 is MDHEN, CDR2 SYDVKM, per germline. This CDR3 is built from 13 residues. CDR3 in amino acids: CASSFPYKDEQFF. The CDR3 nucleotides read TGTGCCAGCAGTTTTCCTTACAAGGATGAGCAGTTCTTC.

V gene TRBV3-1 combines with J gene TRBJ1-4, with D maybe TRBD1 (5 bases). Between the trimmed V and J ends, which lost 4 bases and 7 bases, there was a span of 19 bases. The CDR3 length is 16 residues. CDR1 is LGHDT, CDR2 YNNKEL, per germline (reference sequence). CDR3 amino acids: CASSPVRGLGGEKLFF. The CDR3, as DNA: TGTGCCAGCAGCCCAGTCCGGGGACTAGGTGGTGAAAAACTGTTTTTT.

This clonotype was counted between two and nine times. This chain joins TRBV27 and TRBJ2-5, with D uncertain. The V gene lost 5 bases and the J gene lost 7 bases, with 14 bases spanning the gap. The CDR3 has 13 residues. CDR1 and CDR2 from the germline V gene are MNHEY and SMNVEV (reference sequence). CDR3 loop: CASSALASGTQYF. CDR3 bases: TGTGCCAGCAGTGCGCTGGCCTCTGGGACCCAGTACTTC.